The 8 T cell receptor beta chains below come from one sample, sequenced in a study of PD-1 blockade in classical Hodgkin lymphoma. Every one of the patients relapsed after autologous stem cell transplantation (brentuximab vedotin exposure was variable). Libraries were prepared by immunoSEQ multiplex PCR; TCRdb keeps only in-frame clonotypes and omits some of them. Found here are around 28,000 clones, around four fifths of them singletons; the top ten hold about a fifth. The sample was peripheral blood mononuclear cells (PBMCs), taken before the second cycle of nivolumab. These receptor sequences come from a human donor with classical Hodgkin lymphoma.

This clone is a singleton in its sample. The V and J genes are TRBV7-8 and TRBJ1-2; 10 bases are shared with TRBD1. The ends lost 5 bases at V and 7 bases at J; junction bases unmatched: 4. CDR3 length equals 13 residues. Germline CDR1 and CDR2: SGHVS and FQNEAQ. This CDR3 is CASSPGTGVGYTF. DNA for the CDR3: TGTGCCAGCAGCCCCGGGACAGGGGTTGGCTACACCTTC.

The chain uses TRBV27 and TRBJ2-7; 10 bases agree with TRBD2. Germline CDR1 reads MNHEY; CDR2 reads SMNVEV (reference sequence). The CDR3 loop spans 14 amino acids. V lost 6 bases to trimming and J lost 5 bases; unmatched junction nucleotides: 7. CDR3 loop: CASSTVGTSDEQYF. CDR3 nucleotides: TGTGCCAGCAGCACTGTGGGGACTAGCGACGAGCAGTACTTC.

This clone is termed large (0.1 to 1%). The chain combines TRBV13 with TRBJ1-3; perhaps TRBD1 as D (6 bases). The germline gives CDR1 PRHDT, CDR2 FYEKMQ (reference sequence). There are 15 residues in the CDR3. The germline V and J ends were trimmed by 4 bases and 0 bases, with 10 bases remaining between them. Here the CDR3 DNA reads TGTGCCAGCAGCTCCCGGGGGCTCTCTGGAAACACCATATATTTT. It encodes CASSSRGLSGNTIYF.

CDR3 sequence (DNA): TGTGCCAGCAGCCCCCCGCCCTGGGGGACCTTTAACAATGAGCAGTTCTTC. This gives the protein CASSPPPWGTFNNEQFF. This chain links TRBV11-1 with TRBJ2-1; perhaps D is TRBD1 or TRBD2 (5 bases each). V lost 5 bases and J lost 5, with 22 bases in between. This CDR3 is built from 17 residues. CDR1 and CDR2 (germline): SGHAT, FQDESV (reference sequence).

This rearrangement joins TRBV5-1 to TRBJ1-4, with D uncertain. In germline, CDR1 is SGHRS, CDR2 YFSETQ. The CDR3 runs 12 residues. V was clipped by 2 bases and J by 5 bases, with 4 bases between them. The CDR3 DNA reads as TGCGCCAGCAGCTTTGGCAATGAAAAACTGTTTTTT. This encodes CASSFGNEKLFF.

The chain has TRBV18 and TRBJ1-4, with D unresolved. V lost 1 base, J lost 5 bases, and 14 bases lay in between. The CDR3 spans 16 residues. In germline, CDR1 is KGHSH, CDR2 LQKENI. Written as DNA, the CDR3 is TGTGCCAGCTCACCACGGGGAGGCACGGGGAATGAAAAACTGTTTTTT. Protein sequence: CASSPRGGTGNEKLFF.

The chain has TRBV7-9 and TRBJ2-5; D remains unclear. Germline-derived CDR1 and CDR2 are SEHNR and FQNEAQ (reference sequence). The length of the CDR3 is 15 residues. V was pared by 1 base and J by 4 bases, with 13 bases between. The CDR3 protein is CASSLGAVFGETQYF. DNA of the CDR3: TGTGCCAGCAGCTTAGGGGCGGTCTTTGGAGAGACCCAGTACTTC.

The chain has TRBV4-2 and TRBJ1-5; perhaps TRBD1 as D (6 bases). Between the trimmed V and J ends, which lost 6 bases and 0 bases, there was a span of 15 bases. In germline, CDR1 is LGHNA, CDR2 YNFKEQ. The CDR3 extends over 16 amino acids. The CDR3 is CASRWGAGDSNQPQHF. CDR3 in DNA: TGTGCCAGCAGGTGGGGGGCAGGGGATAGCAATCAGCCCCAGCATTTT.